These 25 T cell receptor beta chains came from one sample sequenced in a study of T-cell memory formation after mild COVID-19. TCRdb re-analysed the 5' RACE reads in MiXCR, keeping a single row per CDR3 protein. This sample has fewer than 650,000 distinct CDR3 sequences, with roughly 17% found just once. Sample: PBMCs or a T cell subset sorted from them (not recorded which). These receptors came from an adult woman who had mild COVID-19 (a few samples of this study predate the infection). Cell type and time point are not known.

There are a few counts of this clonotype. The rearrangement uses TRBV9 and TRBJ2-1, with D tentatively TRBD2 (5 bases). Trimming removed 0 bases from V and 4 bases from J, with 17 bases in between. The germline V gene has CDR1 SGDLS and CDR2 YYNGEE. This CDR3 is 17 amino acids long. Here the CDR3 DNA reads TGTGCCAGCAGCGTAGTCCCCCTCGAGACTACTTACAATGAGCAGTTCTTC. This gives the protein CASSVVPLETTYNEQFF.

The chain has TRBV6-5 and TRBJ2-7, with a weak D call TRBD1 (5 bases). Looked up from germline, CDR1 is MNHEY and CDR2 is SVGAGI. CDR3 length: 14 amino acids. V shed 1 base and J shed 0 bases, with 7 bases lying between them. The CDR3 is CASSYYDSSYEQYF. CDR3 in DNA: TGTGCCAGCAGTTACTACGACAGCTCCTACGAGCAGTACTTC.

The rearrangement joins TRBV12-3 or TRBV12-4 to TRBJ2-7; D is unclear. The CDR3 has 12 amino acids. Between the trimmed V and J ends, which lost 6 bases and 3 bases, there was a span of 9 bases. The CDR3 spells CASSDGIYEQYF. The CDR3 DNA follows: TGTGCCAGCAGCGACGGAATCTACGAGCAGTACTTC.

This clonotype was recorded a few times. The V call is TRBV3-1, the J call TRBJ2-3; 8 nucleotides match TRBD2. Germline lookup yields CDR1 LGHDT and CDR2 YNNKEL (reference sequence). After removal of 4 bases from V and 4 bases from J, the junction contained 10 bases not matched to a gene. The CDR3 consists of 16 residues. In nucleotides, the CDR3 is TGTGCCAGCAGCCCTTCTTCCGGGACTAGAGCAGATACGCAGTATTTT. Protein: CASSPSSGTRADTQYF.

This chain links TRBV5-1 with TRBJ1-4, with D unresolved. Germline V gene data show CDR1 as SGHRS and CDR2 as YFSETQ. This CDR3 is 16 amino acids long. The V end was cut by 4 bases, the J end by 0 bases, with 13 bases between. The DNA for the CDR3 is TGCGCCAGCAGCCGGTCACTACAGACAACTAATGAAAAACTGTTTTTT. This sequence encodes CASSRSLQTTNEKLFF.

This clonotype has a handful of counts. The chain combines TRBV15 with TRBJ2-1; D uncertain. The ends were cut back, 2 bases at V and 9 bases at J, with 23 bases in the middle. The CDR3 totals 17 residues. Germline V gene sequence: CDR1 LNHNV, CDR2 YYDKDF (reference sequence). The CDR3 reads CATSRRAPRVGGGEQFF. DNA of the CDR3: TGTGCCACCAGCAGACGTGCTCCTCGGGTGGGTGGTGGTGAGCAGTTCTTC. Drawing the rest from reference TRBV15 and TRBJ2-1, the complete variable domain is DAMVIQNPRYQVTQFGKPVTLSCSQTLNHNVMYWYQQKSSQAPKLLFHYYDKDFNNEADTPDNFQSRRPNTSFCFLDIRSPGLGDTAMYLCATSRRAPRVGGGEQFFGPGTRLTVL.

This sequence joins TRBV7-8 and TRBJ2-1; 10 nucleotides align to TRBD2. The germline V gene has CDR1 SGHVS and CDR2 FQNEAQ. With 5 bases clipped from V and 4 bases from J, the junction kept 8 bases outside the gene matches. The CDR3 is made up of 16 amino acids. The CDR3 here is CASSREGSGRYNEQFF. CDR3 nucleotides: TGTGCCAGCAGCCGAGAGGGTAGCGGGAGGTACAATGAGCAGTTCTTC.

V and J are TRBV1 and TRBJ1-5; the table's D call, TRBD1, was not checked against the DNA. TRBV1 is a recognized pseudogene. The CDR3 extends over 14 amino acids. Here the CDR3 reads CTSSHNAGYQPQHF. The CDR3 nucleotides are TGCACCAGCAGCCATAACGCAGGGTATCAGCCCCAGCATTTT.

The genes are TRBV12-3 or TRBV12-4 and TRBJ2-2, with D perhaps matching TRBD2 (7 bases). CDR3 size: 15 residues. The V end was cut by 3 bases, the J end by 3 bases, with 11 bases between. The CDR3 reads CASSFTGRDTGELFF. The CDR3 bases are TGTGCCAGCAGTTTTACAGGGAGGGACACCGGGGAGCTGTTTTTT.

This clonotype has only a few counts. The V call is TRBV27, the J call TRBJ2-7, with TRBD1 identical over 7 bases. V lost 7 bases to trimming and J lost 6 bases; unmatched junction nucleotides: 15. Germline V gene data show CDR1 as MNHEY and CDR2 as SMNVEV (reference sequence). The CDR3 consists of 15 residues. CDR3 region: CASMPFPGGFSEQYF. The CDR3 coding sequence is TGTGCCAGCATGCCTTTCCCAGGGGGTTTCAGCGAGCAGTACTTC.

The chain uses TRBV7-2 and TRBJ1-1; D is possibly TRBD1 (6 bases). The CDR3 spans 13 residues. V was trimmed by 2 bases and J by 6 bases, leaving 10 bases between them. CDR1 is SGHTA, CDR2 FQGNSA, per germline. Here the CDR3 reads CASSLLGGPEAFF. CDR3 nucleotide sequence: TGTGCCAGCAGCTTACTCGGGGGCCCTGAAGCTTTCTTT.

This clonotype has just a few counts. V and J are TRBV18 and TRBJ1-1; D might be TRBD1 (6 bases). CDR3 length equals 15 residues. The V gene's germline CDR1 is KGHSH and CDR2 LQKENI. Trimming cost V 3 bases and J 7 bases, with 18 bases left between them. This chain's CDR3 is CASSPGVRGQGEAFF. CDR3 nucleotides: TGTGCCAGCTCACCTGGCGTACGGGGGCAAGGTGAAGCTTTCTTT.

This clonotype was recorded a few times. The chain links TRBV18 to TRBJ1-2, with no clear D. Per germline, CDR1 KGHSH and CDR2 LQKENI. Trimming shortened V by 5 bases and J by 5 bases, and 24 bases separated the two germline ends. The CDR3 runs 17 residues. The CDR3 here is CASSGFGQDELGYGYTF. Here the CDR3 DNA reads TGTGCCAGCTCAGGATTCGGGCAGGACGAGCTGGGGTATGGCTACACCTTC.

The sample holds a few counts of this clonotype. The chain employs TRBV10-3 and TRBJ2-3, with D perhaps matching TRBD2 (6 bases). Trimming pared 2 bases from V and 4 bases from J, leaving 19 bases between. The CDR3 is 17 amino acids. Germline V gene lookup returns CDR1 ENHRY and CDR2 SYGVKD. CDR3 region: CAISEDQVGGWPDTQYF. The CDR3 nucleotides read TGTGCCATCAGTGAGGACCAGGTTGGAGGGTGGCCAGATACGCAGTATTTT.

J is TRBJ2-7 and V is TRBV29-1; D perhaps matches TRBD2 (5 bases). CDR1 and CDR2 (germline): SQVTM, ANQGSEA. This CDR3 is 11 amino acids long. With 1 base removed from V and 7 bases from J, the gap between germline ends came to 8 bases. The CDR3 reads CSVEVSGEQYF. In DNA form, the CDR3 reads TGCAGCGTTGAAGTATCGGGGGAGCAGTACTTC.

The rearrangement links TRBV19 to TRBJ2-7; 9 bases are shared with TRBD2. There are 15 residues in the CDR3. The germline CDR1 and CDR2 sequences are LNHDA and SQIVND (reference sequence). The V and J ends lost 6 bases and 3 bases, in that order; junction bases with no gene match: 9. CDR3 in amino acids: CASSRATSGIYEQYF. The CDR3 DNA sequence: TGTGCCAGTAGCCGCGCGACTAGCGGAATCTACGAGCAGTACTTC.

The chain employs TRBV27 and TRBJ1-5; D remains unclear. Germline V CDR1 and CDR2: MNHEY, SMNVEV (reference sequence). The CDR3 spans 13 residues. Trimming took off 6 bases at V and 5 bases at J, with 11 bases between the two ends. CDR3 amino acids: CASSSRADQPQHF. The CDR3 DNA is TGTGCCAGCAGCTCTAGGGCCGATCAGCCCCAGCATTTT.

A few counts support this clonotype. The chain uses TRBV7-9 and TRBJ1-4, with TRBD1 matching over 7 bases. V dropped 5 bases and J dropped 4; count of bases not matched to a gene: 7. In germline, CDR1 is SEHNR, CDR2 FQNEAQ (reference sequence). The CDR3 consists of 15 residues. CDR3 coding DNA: TGTGCCAGCAGCCCTGGGGGGGACAGTAATGAAAAACTGTTTTTT. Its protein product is CASSPGGDSNEKLFF.

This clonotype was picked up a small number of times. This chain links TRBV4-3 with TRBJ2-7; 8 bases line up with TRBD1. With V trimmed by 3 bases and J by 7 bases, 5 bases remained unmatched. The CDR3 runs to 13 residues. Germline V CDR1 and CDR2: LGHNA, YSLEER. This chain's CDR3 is CASSQSRGHEQYF. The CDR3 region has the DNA TGCGCCAGCAGCCAGTCCAGGGGGCATGAGCAGTACTTC.

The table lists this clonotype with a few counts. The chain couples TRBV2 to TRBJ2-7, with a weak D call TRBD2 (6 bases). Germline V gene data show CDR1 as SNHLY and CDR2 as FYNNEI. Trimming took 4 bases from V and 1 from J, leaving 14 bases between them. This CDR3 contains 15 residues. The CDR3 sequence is CASSVAGGLSYEQYF. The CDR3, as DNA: TGTGCCAGCAGTGTAGCCGGGGGTCTGTCCTACGAGCAGTACTTC.

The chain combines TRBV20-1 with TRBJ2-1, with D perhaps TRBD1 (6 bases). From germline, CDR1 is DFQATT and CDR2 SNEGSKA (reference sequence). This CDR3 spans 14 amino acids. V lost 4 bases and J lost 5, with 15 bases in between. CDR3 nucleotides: TGCAGTGCTACTACAGGGCTGGTAAACAATGAGCAGTTCTTC. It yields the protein CSATTGLVNNEQFF.

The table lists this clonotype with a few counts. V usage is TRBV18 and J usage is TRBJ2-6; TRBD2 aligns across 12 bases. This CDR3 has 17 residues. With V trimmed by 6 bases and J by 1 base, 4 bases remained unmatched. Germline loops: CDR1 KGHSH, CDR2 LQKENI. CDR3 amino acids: CASSLTSGSSGANVLTF. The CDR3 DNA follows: TGTGCCAGCTCCCTGACTAGCGGGAGTTCTGGGGCCAACGTCCTGACTTTC.

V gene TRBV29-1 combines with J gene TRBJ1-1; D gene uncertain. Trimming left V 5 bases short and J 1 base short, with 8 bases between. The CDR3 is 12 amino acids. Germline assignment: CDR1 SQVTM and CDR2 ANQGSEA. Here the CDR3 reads CSVKRQNTEAFF. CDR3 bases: TGCAGCGTTAAAAGACAGAACACTGAAGCTTTCTTT.

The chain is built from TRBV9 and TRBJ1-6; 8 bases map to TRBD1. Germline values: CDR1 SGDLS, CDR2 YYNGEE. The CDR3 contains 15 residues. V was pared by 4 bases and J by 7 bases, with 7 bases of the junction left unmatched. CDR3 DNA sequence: TGTGCCAGCAGCACCGGATCAGGGGGCAATTCACCCCTCCACTTT. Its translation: CASSTGSGGNSPLHF.

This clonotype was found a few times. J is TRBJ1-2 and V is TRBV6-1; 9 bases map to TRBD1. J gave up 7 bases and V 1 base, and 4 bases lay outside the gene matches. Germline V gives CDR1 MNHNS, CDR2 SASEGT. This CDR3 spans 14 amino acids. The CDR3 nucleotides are TGTGCCAGCAGTGAAGTTGGGACAGGGTTTGGCTACACCTTC. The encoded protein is CASSEVGTGFGYTF.